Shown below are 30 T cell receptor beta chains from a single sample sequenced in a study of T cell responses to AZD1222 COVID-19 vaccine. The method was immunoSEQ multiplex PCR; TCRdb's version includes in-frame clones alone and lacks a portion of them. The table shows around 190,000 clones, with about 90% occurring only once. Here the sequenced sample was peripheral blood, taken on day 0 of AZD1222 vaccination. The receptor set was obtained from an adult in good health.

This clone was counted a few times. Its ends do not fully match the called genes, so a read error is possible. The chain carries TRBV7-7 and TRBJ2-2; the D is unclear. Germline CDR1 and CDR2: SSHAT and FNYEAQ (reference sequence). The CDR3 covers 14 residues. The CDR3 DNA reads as TGTGCTAGCAGCTTGGCACGGGCTGGCGGGGAGCTGTTTTTT. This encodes CASSLARAGGELFF.

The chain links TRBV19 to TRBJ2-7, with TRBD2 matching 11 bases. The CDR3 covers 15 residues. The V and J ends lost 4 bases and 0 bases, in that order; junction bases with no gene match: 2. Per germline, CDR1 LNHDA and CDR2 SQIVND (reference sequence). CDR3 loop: CASSTTSGASYEQYF. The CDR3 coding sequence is TGTGCCAGTAGTACGACTAGCGGGGCCTCCTACGAGCAGTACTTC.

This CDR3 is CASSEMTRDNSPLHF. CDR3 nucleotides: TGTGCCAGCAGTGAAATGACAAGAGATAATTCACCCCTCCACTTT. This rearrangement joins TRBV6-1 to TRBJ1-6; no clear D gene. CDR1 is MNHNS, CDR2 SASEGT, per germline. Trimming removed 2 bases from V and 5 bases from J, with 10 bases in between. This CDR3 spans 15 amino acids.

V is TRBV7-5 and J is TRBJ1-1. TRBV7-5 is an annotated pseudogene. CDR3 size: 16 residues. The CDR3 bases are TGTGCCAGAACCGTAAAGACGGGACGTCGGAACACTGAAGCTTTCTTT. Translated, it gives CARTVKTGRRNTEAFF.

The CDR3 nucleotides are TGTGCCAGCAGCTTAGAATTCACAGATACGCAGTATTTT. It translates to CASSLEFTDTQYF. The V and J genes are TRBV11-2 and TRBJ2-3; D ambiguous. V was shortened by 0 bases and J by 2 bases, with 3 bases between the two germline ends. The germline V gene encodes CDR1 SGHAT and CDR2 FQNNGV. The CDR3 is 13 residues long.

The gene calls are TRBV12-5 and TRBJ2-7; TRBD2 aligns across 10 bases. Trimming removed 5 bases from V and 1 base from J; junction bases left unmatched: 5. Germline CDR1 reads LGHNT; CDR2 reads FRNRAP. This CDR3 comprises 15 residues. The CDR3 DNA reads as TGTGCTAGTGGTCCCCGAGCGGGAGGGTCCTACGAGCAGTACTTC. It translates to CASGPRAGGSYEQYF.

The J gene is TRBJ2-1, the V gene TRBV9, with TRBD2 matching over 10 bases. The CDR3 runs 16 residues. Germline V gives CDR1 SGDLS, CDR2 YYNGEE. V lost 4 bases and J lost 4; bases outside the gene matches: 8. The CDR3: CASSPLPSGGYNEQFF. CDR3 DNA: TGTGCCAGCAGCCCCCTCCCTAGCGGGGGTTACAATGAGCAGTTCTTC. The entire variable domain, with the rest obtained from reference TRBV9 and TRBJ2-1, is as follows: DSGVTQTPKHLITATGQRVTLRCSPRSGDLSVYWYQQSLDQGLQFLIQYYNGEERAKGNILERFSAQQFPDLHSELNLSSLELGDSALYFCASSPLPSGGYNEQFFGPGTRLTVL.

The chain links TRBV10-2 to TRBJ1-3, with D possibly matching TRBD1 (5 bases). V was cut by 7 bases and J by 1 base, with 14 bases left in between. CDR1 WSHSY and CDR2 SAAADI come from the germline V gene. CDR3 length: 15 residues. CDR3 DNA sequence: TGCGCCAGCAACCCAGCCTGGGGGTCTGGAAACACCATATATTTT. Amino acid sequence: CASNPAWGSGNTIYF.

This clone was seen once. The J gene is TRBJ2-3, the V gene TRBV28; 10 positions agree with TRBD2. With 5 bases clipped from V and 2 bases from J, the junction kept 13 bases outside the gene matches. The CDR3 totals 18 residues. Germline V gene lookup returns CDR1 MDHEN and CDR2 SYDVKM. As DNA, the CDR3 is TGTGCCAGCAGTCCCTACTCTTGGACTAGCGGACTCACAGATACGCAGTATTTT. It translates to CASSPYSWTSGLTDTQYF.

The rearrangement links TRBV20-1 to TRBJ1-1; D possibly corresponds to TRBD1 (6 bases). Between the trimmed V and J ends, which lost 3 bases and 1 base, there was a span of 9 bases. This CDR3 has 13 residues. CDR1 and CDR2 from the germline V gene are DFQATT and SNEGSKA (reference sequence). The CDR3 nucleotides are TGCAGTGCTAGTTTGGGGGCGAACACTGAAGCTTTCTTT. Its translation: CSASLGANTEAFF.

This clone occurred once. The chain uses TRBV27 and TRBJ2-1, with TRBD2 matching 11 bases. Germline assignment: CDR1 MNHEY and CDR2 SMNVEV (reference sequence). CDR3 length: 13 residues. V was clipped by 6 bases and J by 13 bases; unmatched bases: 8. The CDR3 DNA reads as TGTGCCAGCAGCTTCCGACTAGCGGGGAAACAGTTCTTC. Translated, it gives CASSFRLAGKQFF.

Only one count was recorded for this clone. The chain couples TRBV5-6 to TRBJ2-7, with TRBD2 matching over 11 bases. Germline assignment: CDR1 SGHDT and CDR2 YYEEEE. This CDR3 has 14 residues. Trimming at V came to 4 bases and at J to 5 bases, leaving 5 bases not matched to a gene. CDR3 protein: CASSLSGGADEQYF. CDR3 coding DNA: TGTGCCAGCAGCCTTAGCGGGGGGGCCGACGAGCAGTACTTC.

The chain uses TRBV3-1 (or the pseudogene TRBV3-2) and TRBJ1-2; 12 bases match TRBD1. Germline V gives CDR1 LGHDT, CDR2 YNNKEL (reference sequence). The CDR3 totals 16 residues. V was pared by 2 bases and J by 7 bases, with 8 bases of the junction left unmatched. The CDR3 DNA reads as TGTGCCAGCAGCCAATTTCCGGGACAGGGGGCGGGTGGCTACACCTTC. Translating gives CASSQFPGQGAGGYTF.

The CDR3 coding sequence is TGTGCCACCAGGAGCCAGGGCTTCGGGGAGCTGTTTTTT. It yields the protein CATRSQGFGELFF. The genes are TRBV24-1 and TRBJ2-2, with D tentatively TRBD1 (5 bases). CDR1 and CDR2 (germline): KGHDR, SFDVKD. The ends were cut back, 7 bases at V and 7 bases at J, with 12 bases in the middle. The CDR3 is made up of 13 amino acids.

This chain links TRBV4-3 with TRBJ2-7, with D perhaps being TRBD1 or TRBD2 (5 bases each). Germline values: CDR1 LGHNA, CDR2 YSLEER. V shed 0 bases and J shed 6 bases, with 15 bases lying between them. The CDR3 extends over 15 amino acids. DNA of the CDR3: TGCGCCAGCAGCCAAGATGCGGGCAGGGTTCGCGAGCAGTACTTC. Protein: CASSQDAGRVREQYF.

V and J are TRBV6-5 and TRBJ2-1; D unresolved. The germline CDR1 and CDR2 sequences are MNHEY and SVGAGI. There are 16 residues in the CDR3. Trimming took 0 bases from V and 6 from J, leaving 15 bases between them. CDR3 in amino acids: CASSYSPETLPNEQFF. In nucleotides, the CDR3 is TGTGCCAGCAGTTACTCGCCCGAGACGCTCCCCAATGAGCAGTTCTTC.

CDR3 in DNA: TGTGCCAGCAGCGAAGGACTAGCTTCGACAGATACGCAGTATTTT. The encoded protein is CASSEGLASTDTQYF. The chain recombines TRBV3-1 (or the pseudogene TRBV3-2) with TRBJ2-3; 8 positions match TRBD2. This CDR3 region has 15 residues. V lost 5 bases and J lost 3; bases outside the gene matches: 7. Germline V lookup: CDR1 LGHDT, CDR2 YNNKEL (reference sequence).

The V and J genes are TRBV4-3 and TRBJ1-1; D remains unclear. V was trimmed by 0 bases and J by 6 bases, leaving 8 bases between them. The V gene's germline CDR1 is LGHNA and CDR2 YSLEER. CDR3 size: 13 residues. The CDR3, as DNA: TGCGCCAGCAGCCAAGATCGGCGCGCTGAAGCTTTCTTT. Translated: CASSQDRRAEAFF.

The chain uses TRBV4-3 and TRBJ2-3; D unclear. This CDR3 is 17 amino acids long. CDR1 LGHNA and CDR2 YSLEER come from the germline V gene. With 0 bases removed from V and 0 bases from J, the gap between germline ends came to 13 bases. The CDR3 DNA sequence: TGCGCCAGCAGCCAAGATAGTAGCCACCGTAGCACAGATACGCAGTATTTT. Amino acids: CASSQDSSHRSTDTQYF.

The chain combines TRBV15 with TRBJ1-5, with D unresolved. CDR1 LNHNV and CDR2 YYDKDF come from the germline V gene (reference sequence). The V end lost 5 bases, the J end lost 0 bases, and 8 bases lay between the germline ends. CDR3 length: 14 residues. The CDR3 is CATSEGFSNQPQHF. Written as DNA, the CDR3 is TGTGCCACCAGCGAGGGTTTTAGCAATCAGCCCCAGCATTTT.

The CDR3 sequence is CASSVKENTEAFF. The CDR3 DNA is TGTGCCAGCTCGGTCAAGGAGAACACTGAAGCTTTCTTT. The chain links TRBV6-4 to TRBJ1-1; no clear D. There are 13 residues in the CDR3. Germline assignment: CDR1 MRHNA and CDR2 SNTAGT. V lost 8 bases to trimming and J lost 1 base, with 11 bases between them.

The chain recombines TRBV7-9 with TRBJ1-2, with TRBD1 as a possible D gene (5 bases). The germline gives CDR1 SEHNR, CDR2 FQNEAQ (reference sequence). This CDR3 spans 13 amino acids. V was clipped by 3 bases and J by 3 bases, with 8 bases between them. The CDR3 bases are TGTGCCAGCAGCTTGCAGGGTGACTATGGCTACACCTTC. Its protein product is CASSLQGDYGYTF.

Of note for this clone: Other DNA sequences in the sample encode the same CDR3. The CDR3 is CASSRQGGNQPQHF. DNA for the CDR3: TGTGCCAGCAGTAGGCAGGGAGGCAATCAGCCCCAGCATTTT. V gene TRBV2 combines with J gene TRBJ1-5; D perhaps matches TRBD1 (5 bases). V lost 5 bases, J lost 2 bases, and 10 bases lay in between. The CDR3 has 14 residues. Germline-derived CDR1 and CDR2 are SNHLY and FYNNEI.

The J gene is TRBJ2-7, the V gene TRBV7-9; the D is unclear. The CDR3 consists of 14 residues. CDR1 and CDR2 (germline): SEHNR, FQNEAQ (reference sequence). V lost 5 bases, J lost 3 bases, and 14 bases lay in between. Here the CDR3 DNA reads TGTGCCAGCAGCACTATTGGAGCCATCTACGAGCAGTACTTC. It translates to CASSTIGAIYEQYF. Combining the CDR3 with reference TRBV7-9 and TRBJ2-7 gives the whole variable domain DTGVSQNPRHKITKRGQNVTFRCDPISEHNRLYWYRQTLGQGPEFLTYFQNEAQLEKSRLLSDRFSAERPKGSFSTLEIQRTEQGDSAMYLCASSTIGAIYEQYFGPGTRLTVT.

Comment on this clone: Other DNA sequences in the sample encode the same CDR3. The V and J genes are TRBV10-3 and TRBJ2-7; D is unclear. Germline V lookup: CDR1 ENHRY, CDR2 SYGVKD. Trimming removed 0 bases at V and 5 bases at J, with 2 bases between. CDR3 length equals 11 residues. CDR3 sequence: CAISESHEQYF. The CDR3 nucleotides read TGTGCCATCAGTGAGTCTCACGAGCAGTACTTC.

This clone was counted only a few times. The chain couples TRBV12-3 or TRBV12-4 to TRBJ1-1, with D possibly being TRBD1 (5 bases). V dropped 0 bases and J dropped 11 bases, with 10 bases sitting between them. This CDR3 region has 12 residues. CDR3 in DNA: TGTGCCAGCAGTTTAGCAGGGGTTTTTGCTTTCTTT. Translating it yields CASSLAGVFAFF.

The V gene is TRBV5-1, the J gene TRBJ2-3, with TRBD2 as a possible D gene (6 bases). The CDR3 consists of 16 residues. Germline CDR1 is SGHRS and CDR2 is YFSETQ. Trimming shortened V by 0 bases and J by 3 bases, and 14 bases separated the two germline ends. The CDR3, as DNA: TGCGCCAGCAGCTTGGATAGCGGCGGGACGACAGATACGCAGTATTTT. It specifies CASSLDSGGTTDTQYF.

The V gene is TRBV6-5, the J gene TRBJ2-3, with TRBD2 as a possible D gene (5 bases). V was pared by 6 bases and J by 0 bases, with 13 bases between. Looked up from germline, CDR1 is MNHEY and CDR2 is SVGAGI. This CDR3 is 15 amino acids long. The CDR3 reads CASRHGLRSTDTQYF. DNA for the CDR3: TGTGCCAGCAGACATGGACTCCGTAGCACAGATACGCAGTATTTT.

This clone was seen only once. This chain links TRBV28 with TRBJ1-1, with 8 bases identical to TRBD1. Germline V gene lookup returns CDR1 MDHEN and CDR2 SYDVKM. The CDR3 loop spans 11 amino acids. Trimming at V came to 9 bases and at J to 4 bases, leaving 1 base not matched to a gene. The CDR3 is CASTGGTEAFF. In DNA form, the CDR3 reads TGTGCCAGTACAGGGGGCACTGAAGCTTTCTTT. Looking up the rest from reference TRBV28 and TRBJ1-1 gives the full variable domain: DVKVTQSSRYLVKRTGEKVFLECVQDMDHENMFWYRQDPGLGLRLIYFSYDVKMKEKGDIPEGYSVSREKKERFSLILESASTNQTSMYLCASTGGTEAFFGQGTRLTVV.

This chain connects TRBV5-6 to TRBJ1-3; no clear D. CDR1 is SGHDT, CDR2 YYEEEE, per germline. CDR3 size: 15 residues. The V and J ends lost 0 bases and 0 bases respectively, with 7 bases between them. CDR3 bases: TGTGCCAGCAGCTTGGGGGTCAACTCTGGAAACACCATATATTTT. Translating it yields CASSLGVNSGNTIYF.